Below, 3 T cell receptor beta chains from the same sample are listed, as sequenced in a study of blood T cell repertoires in COVID-19. Sequenced by immunoSEQ multiplex PCR; TCRdb stores in-frame clones only, minus some. The sample contains 280,000 or so clones, around 92% of which appear only once. Material for sequencing was PBMCs or T cells enriched from blood (not recorded which). The receptor set was obtained from a woman between 45 and 65 years old who had been exposed to COVID-19.

The chain is built from TRBV4-1 and TRBJ2-1; D is possibly TRBD2 (5 bases). V was clipped by 3 bases and J by 6 bases, with 12 bases between them. Germline CDR1 reads MGHRA; CDR2 reads YSYEKL. The CDR3 covers 14 residues. The CDR3 nucleotides read TGCGCCAGCAGCCAGCCTACTAGAAGCAATGAGCAGTTCTTC. Protein: CASSQPTRSNEQFF.

The V and J genes are TRBV7-2 and TRBJ1-5, with a weak D call TRBD1 (5 bases). The V end lost 8 bases, the J end lost 7 bases, and 15 bases lay between the germline ends. The germline gives CDR1 SGHTA, CDR2 FQGNSA. The CDR3 totals 13 residues. The CDR3 reads CASQGREYQPQHF. The CDR3 DNA follows: TGTGCCAGCCAGGGTAGGGAATACCAGCCCCAGCATTTT. Full variable domain (rest looked up from reference TRBV7-2 and TRBJ1-5): GAGVSQSPSNKVTEKGKDVELRCDPISGHTALYWYRQSLGQGLEFLIYFQGNSAPDKSGLPSDRFSAERTGGSVSTLTIQRTQQEDSAVYLCASQGREYQPQHFGDGTRLSIL.

The chain has TRBV7-2 and TRBJ2-2, with 9 bases lining up with TRBD2. CDR1 SGHTA and CDR2 FQGNSA come from the germline V gene. J gave up 1 base and V 2 bases, and 8 bases lay outside the gene matches. The CDR3 spans 18 residues. The CDR3 DNA reads as TGTGCCAGCAGCTTACGCGGGCTAGCGGGACTGAACACCGGGGAGCTGTTTTTT. This gives the protein CASSLRGLAGLNTGELFF.